Listed below are T cell receptor beta chains from one sample, sequenced in a study of cytomegalovirus exposure and HLA in healthy donors. Libraries were prepared by immunoSEQ multiplex PCR; TCRdb keeps only in-frame clonotypes and omits some of them. The sample lists approximately 100,000 clones, around 80% occurring once. Sequencing input: PBMCs. These receptors were collected from a woman under 30 in good health and CMV-seronegative. The CDR3 runs from the conserved cysteine through the conserved F or W. Each record gives: J gene, D gene, V gene, clone size, CDR3 protein, CDR3 DNA. The D gene is left open where the match is weak. Size tells how often a clone was seen (once, few, many) or the class of an expanded clone, and some rows leave it out.

J: TRBJ1-2; D: -; V: TRBV28; size: -; CDR3: CASSLSQLRYGYTF; DNA: TGTGCCAGCAGTTTATCACAGCTCCGCTATGGCTACACCTTC
J: TRBJ2-7; D: TRBD1; V: TRBV9; size: -; CDR3: CASSAGQGGPYEQYF; DNA: TGTGCCAGCAGCGCCGGACAGGGGGGGCCCTACGAGCAGTACTTC
J: TRBJ2-3; D: TRBD2; V: TRBV10-1; size: -; CDR3: CASRRGTSGREDTQYF; DNA: TGCGCCAGCAGGCGAGGGACTAGCGGGAGGGAAGATACGCAGTATTTT
J: TRBJ2-7; D: TRBD2; V: TRBV2; size: -; CDR3: CASSEALGLVYEQYF; DNA: TGTGCCAGCAGTGAAGCGCTAGGACTAGTGTACGAGCAGTACTTC
J: TRBJ2-7; D: TRBD2; V: TRBV28; size: -; CDR3: CASSSGQILASYEQYF; DNA: TGTGCCAGCAGTTCGGGCCAAATACTAGCGAGCTACGAGCAGTACTTC
J: TRBJ1-1; D: -; V: TRBV18; size: -; CDR3: CASSPPSGENTEAFF; DNA: TGTGCCAGCTCACCACCTTCAGGGGAGAACACTGAAGCTTTCTTT
J: TRBJ2-1; D: -; V: TRBV27; size: -; CDR3: CASRPGLYSFEQFF; DNA: TGTGCCAGCAGGCCGGGACTGTATTCATTTGAGCAGTTCTTC
J: TRBJ2-6; D: TRBD1; V: TRBV7-9; size: -; CDR3: CASIPGQGASGANVLTF; DNA: TGTGCCAGCATTCCGGGACAGGGGGCCTCTGGGGCCAACGTCCTGACTTTC
J: TRBJ2-3; D: TRBD2; V: TRBV5-4; size: once; CDR3: CASSLAGGGTDTQYF; DNA: TGTGCCAGCAGCTTAGCGGGAGGGGGGACAGATACGCAGTATTTT
J: TRBJ1-5; D: TRBD1; V: TRBV18; size: -; CDR3: CASSPGDSNQPQHF; DNA: TGTGCCAGCTCACCAGGGGACAGTAATCAGCCCCAGCATTTT
J: TRBJ2-2; D: TRBD1; V: TRBV28; size: once; CDR3: CASTFPSGGPGELFF; DNA: TGTGCCAGCACCTTTCCCTCAGGGGGCCCCGGGGAGCTGTTTTTT
J: TRBJ1-2; D: -; V: TRBV28; size: -; CDR3: CASSPGSYGYTF; DNA: TGTGCCAGCAGTCCCGGGAGTTATGGCTACACCTTC
J: TRBJ1-2; D: TRBD1; V: TRBV28; size: -; CDR3: CATKTGQGANYGYTF; DNA: TGTGCCACCAAAACCGGGCAGGGGGCGAACTATGGCTACACCTTC
J: TRBJ2-2; D: TRBD2; V: TRBV4-2; size: -; CDR3: CASVGAGSAGELFF; DNA: TGTGCCAGCGTGGGAGCGGGATCGGCCGGGGAGCTGTTTTTT
J: TRBJ2-1; D: TRBD2; V: TRBV13; size: -; CDR3: CASSLTTSGGPEQFF; DNA: TGTGCCAGCAGCTTGACGACTAGCGGGGGTCCGGAGCAGTTCTTC
J: TRBJ2-5; D: -; V: TRBV7-9; size: -; CDR3: CSTGGGKVEGWQETQYF; DNA: TGTTCCACCGGTGGCGGGAAAGTGGAGGGTTGGCAAGAGACCCAGTACTTC